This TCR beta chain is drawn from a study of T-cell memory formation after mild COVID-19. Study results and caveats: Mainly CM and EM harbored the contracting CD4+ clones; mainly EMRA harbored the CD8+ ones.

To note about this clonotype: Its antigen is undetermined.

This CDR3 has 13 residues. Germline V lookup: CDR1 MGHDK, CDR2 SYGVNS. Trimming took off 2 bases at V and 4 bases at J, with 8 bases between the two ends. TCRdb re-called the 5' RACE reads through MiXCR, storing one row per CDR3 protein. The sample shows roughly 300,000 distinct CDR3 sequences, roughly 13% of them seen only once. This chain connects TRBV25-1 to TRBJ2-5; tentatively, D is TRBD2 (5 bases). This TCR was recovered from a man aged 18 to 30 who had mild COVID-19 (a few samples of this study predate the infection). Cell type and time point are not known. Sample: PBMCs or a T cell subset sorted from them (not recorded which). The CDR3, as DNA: TGTGCCAGCAGTGAAGTTGGGAGAGAGACCCAGTACTTC. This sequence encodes CASSEVGRETQYF.